Listed here are 30 T cell receptor beta chains from one sample, sequenced in a study of long-term antiretroviral therapy in people with HIV. At survey level, the immunoSEQ assay was run in its v3.0 version. Method: immunoSEQ multiplex PCR; TCRdb's copy keeps in-frame clones and lacks some. The sample yields tens of thousands of clones, nearly 95% seen once. The source material was unsorted PBMCs, sampled 6 to 6.5 years after starting antiretroviral therapy. The receptors were sampled from a man aged 30 to 45 with HIV.

This clone was seen once. The genes are TRBV13 and TRBJ1-2; the match to TRBD1 covers 9 bases. Germline lookup yields CDR1 PRHDT and CDR2 FYEKMQ (reference sequence). The CDR3 is 15 residues long. V lost 5 bases, J lost 1 base, and 5 bases stayed unmatched. CDR3 residues: CASSPKTGGNYGYTF. DNA for the CDR3: TGTGCCAGCAGCCCCAAGACAGGGGGTAACTATGGCTACACCTTC.

The chain employs TRBV18 and TRBJ2-3; D perhaps matches TRBD2 (5 bases). Trimming pared 7 bases from V and 5 bases from J, leaving 10 bases between. Germline-derived CDR1 and CDR2 are KGHSH and LQKENI. There are 12 residues in the CDR3. The CDR3 coding sequence is TGTGCCAGCTTCGGGGTGGAAGATACGCAGTATTTT. Protein sequence: CASFGVEDTQYF.

In this sample, this clone turned up once. The V call is TRBV19, the J call TRBJ2-4, with D tentatively TRBD1 or TRBD2 (7 bases each). This CDR3 comprises 14 residues. Germline loops: CDR1 LNHDA, CDR2 SQIVND (reference sequence). V lost 2 bases, J lost 4 bases, and 9 bases lay in between. The CDR3 region is CASSIQGGKNIQYF. The CDR3 bases are TGTGCCAGTAGTATACAGGGGGGGAAAAACATTCAGTACTTC.

There are a few counts of this clone. This chain uses TRBV4-3 with TRBJ2-6; D remains unclear. Trimming shortened V by 0 bases and J by 0 bases, and 6 bases separated the two germline ends. The CDR3 loop spans 16 amino acids. Germline CDR1 reads LGHNA; CDR2 reads YSLEER. The CDR3 coding sequence is TGCGCCAGCAGCCAAGAGGGCTACTCTGGGGCCAACGTCCTGACTTTC. This encodes CASSQEGYSGANVLTF.

The V call is TRBV2, the J call TRBJ1-2, with TRBD1 as a possible D gene (5 bases). The ends were cut back, 3 bases at V and 7 bases at J, with 12 bases in the middle. CDR1 and CDR2 from the germline V gene are SNHLY and FYNNEI. The CDR3 sequence is 13 residues long. The CDR3 loop is CASSDRQGAGYTF. The CDR3 bases are TGTGCCAGCAGTGACAGGCAGGGAGCTGGCTACACCTTC. Complete variable domain (other parts from reference TRBV2 and TRBJ1-2): EPEVTQTPSHQVTQMGQEVILRCVPISNHLYFYWYRQILGQKVEFLVSFYNNEISEKSEIFDDQFSVERPDGSNFTLKIRSTKLEDSAMYFCASSDRQGAGYTFGSGTRLTVV.

This chain joins TRBV19 and TRBJ2-7; the D gene is possibly TRBD2 (5 bases). CDR3 length equals 14 residues. V was clipped by 7 bases and J by 4 bases, with 17 bases between them. The germline V gene encodes CDR1 LNHDA and CDR2 SQIVND (reference sequence). This chain's CDR3 is CASTENPGSYEQYF. The CDR3 coding sequence is TGTGCCAGTACCGAAAACCCGGGGTCGTACGAGCAGTACTTC.

The rearrangement links TRBV28 to TRBJ1-2; 7 nucleotides align to TRBD1. CDR1 MDHEN and CDR2 SYDVKM come from the germline V gene. The CDR3 consists of 13 residues. Trimming took 5 bases from V and 4 from J; bases not matched to a gene: 4. The CDR3, as DNA: TGTGCCAGCAGTGGCAGGGGGGGCTATGGCTACACCTTC. It specifies CASSGRGGYGYTF.

The chain carries TRBV11-1 and TRBJ2-4; TRBD1 matches at 7 bases. This CDR3 spans 13 amino acids. The V and J ends lost 3 bases and 5 bases, in that order; junction bases with no gene match: 1. In germline, CDR1 is SGHAT, CDR2 FQDESV (reference sequence). The CDR3 region is CASSFDRENIQYF. The CDR3 DNA is TGTGCCAGCAGCTTCGACAGGGAAAACATTCAGTACTTC.

This chain uses TRBV5-4 with TRBJ1-2, with 8 bases identical to TRBD1. The ends lost 3 bases at V and 8 bases at J; junction bases unmatched: 9. Germline CDR1 SGHNT, CDR2 YYREEE (reference sequence). The CDR3 loop spans 14 amino acids. The CDR3 spells CASSSVGTGEGYTF. In DNA form, the CDR3 reads TGTGCCAGCAGCTCCGTTGGGACAGGTGAAGGCTACACCTTC.

The chain links TRBV19 to TRBJ1-2; 12 bases agree with TRBD1. The CDR3 runs 16 residues. The germline gives CDR1 LNHDA, CDR2 SQIVND (reference sequence). Trimming took 3 bases from V and 4 from J; bases not matched to a gene: 6. The CDR3 sequence is CASSIWGQGASYGYTF. In nucleotides, the CDR3 is TGTGCCAGTAGTATCTGGGGACAGGGGGCGAGCTATGGCTACACCTTC. The whole variable domain, remainder taken from reference TRBV19 and TRBJ1-2, is DGGITQSPKYLFRKEGQNVTLSCEQNLNHDAMYWYRQDPGQGLRLIYYSQIVNDFQKGDIAEGYSVSREKKESFPLTVTSAQKNPTAFYLCASSIWGQGASYGYTFGSGTRLTVV.

The chain couples TRBV27 to TRBJ2-1; D ambiguous. V gave up 5 bases and J gave up 0 bases, with 20 bases separating them. CDR1 and CDR2 (germline): MNHEY, SMNVEV (reference sequence). The CDR3 has 18 amino acids. CDR3 coding DNA: TGTGCCAGCAGTCCGCCTCAATATAGGATCAGCTCCTACAATGAGCAGTTCTTC. Translation gives CASSPPQYRISSYNEQFF.

The chain combines TRBV6-1 with TRBJ1-1; D gene ambiguous. This CDR3 contains 14 residues. The V gene lost 6 bases and the J gene lost 4 bases, with 15 bases spanning the gap. The germline V gene has CDR1 MNHNS and CDR2 SASEGT. The CDR3, as DNA: TGTGCCAGCAGGAGACACGAAGGAGGCACTGAAGCTTTCTTT. Encoded protein: CASRRHEGGTEAFF.

The chain recombines TRBV27 with TRBJ1-1, with D perhaps matching TRBD1 (5 bases). V was trimmed by 3 bases and J by 5 bases, leaving 10 bases between them. Germline V gene sequence: CDR1 MNHEY, CDR2 SMNVEV (reference sequence). CDR3 size: 13 residues. The CDR3 DNA reads as TGTGCCAGCAGTTTGTCAGGGAGAACTGAAGCTTTCTTT. Encoded protein: CASSLSGRTEAFF.

The rearrangement links TRBV2 to TRBJ1-2; D ambiguous. This CDR3 is 15 amino acids long. V shed 4 bases and J shed 6 bases, with 18 bases lying between them. Germline CDR1 SNHLY, CDR2 FYNNEI. The CDR3 is CASSARSSSKNGYTF. Written as DNA, the CDR3 is TGTGCCAGCAGTGCCAGGAGCTCCTCTAAGAATGGCTACACCTTC.

J is TRBJ2-5 and V is TRBV9, with D tentatively TRBD2 (5 bases). Trimming took 4 bases from V and 2 from J, leaving 18 bases between them. The CDR3 covers 16 residues. Looked up from germline, CDR1 is SGDLS and CDR2 is YYNGEE. The CDR3 bases are TGTGCCAGCAGCTCCCTTGGAGGTGCTAAACAAGAGACCCAGTACTTC. Its translation is CASSSLGGAKQETQYF. The entire variable domain, with the rest obtained from reference TRBV9 and TRBJ2-5, is as follows: DSGVTQTPKHLITATGQRVTLRCSPRSGDLSVYWYQQSLDQGLQFLIQYYNGEERAKGNILERFSAQQFPDLHSELNLSSLELGDSALYFCASSSLGGAKQETQYFGPGTRLLVL.

V is TRBV7-9 and J is TRBJ2-7; 8 nucleotides align to TRBD1. J lost 3 bases, V lost 0 bases, and 4 bases had no gene match. The CDR3 has 15 residues. Looked up from germline, CDR1 is SEHNR and CDR2 is FQNEAQ (reference sequence). CDR3 coding DNA: TGTGCCAGCAGCTTAGCGTCCGGACAGGGCTACGAGCAGTACTTC. Its protein is CASSLASGQGYEQYF.

This chain connects TRBV2 to TRBJ1-1; no clear D. V was shortened by 0 bases and J by 0 bases, with 5 bases between the two germline ends. The CDR3 covers 14 residues. Germline V lookup: CDR1 SNHLY, CDR2 FYNNEI. The CDR3 DNA reads as TGTGCCAGCAGTGAAGCGCCTGTGAACACTGAAGCTTTCTTT. This codes for CASSEAPVNTEAFF.

The chain uses TRBV6-5 and TRBJ2-2, with TRBD2 identical over 9 bases. Germline V gene data show CDR1 as MNHEY and CDR2 as SVGAGI. CDR3 length: 15 residues. Trimming took 4 bases from V and 7 from J; bases not matched to a gene: 7. The CDR3 spells CASSSLAGKFGELFF. The CDR3 DNA reads TGTGCCAGCAGTTCGCTAGCGGGAAAATTCGGGGAGCTGTTTTTT.

V usage is TRBV7-9 and J usage is TRBJ1-1; D gene uncertain. Germline V gene data show CDR1 as SEHNR and CDR2 as FQNEAQ (reference sequence). V was clipped by 2 bases and J by 1 base, with 5 bases between them. This CDR3 contains 13 residues. CDR3 loop: CASSLYQNTEAFF. CDR3 bases: TGTGCCAGCAGCTTATACCAGAACACTGAAGCTTTCTTT.

The genes are TRBV6-6 and TRBJ2-1; no clear D. CDR3 length: 15 amino acids. V was trimmed by 7 bases and J by 0 bases, leaving 13 bases between them. The germline V gene encodes CDR1 MNHNY and CDR2 SVGAGI (reference sequence). CDR3 region: CASTLEITSYNEQFF. CDR3 DNA sequence: TGTGCCAGCACCCTAGAAATCACCTCCTACAATGAGCAGTTCTTC.

This sequence joins TRBV6-1 and TRBJ1-2, with D perhaps TRBD1 (6 bases). V was pared by 2 bases and J by 2 bases, with 15 bases between. Germline CDR1 and CDR2: MNHNS and SASEGT. The CDR3 length is 16 residues. CDR3 sequence: CASSETLWTVNYGYTF. CDR3 bases: TGTGCCAGCAGTGAAACCCTATGGACAGTCAACTATGGCTACACCTTC.

J is TRBJ2-7 and V is TRBV28; TRBD1 might be the D (5 bases). The CDR3 contains 18 residues. CDR1 is MDHEN, CDR2 SYDVKM, per germline. V was cut by 3 bases and J by 0 bases, with 21 bases left in between. For the CDR3, the DNA is TGTGCCAGCAGTTTCTCCGACAGCTACGCTCACTCCTCCTACGAGCAGTACTTC. Its translation is CASSFSDSYAHSSYEQYF.

The chain joins TRBV5-1 to TRBJ2-5, with 8 bases aligning to TRBD2. Germline loops: CDR1 SGHRS, CDR2 YFSETQ. This CDR3 is 14 amino acids long. J was trimmed by 0 bases and V by 6 bases; bases with no gene match: 4. CDR3 coding DNA: TGCGCCAGCAAGAATAGCGGGAACCAAGAGACCCAGTACTTC. It yields the protein CASKNSGNQETQYF.

The chain links TRBV6-5 to TRBJ1-6; no definite D call. The germline V gene has CDR1 MNHEY and CDR2 SVGAGI. This CDR3 is 13 amino acids long. The V and J ends lost 0 bases and 8 bases respectively, with 5 bases between them. In DNA, the CDR3 is TGTGCCAGCAGTTACTCCGGACATTCACCCCTCCACTTT. Protein: CASSYSGHSPLHF.

This clone was observed once. The rearrangement uses TRBV30 and TRBJ2-2; D may be TRBD2 (6 bases). Trimming removed 4 bases at V and 8 bases at J, with 11 bases between. Germline values: CDR1 GTSNPN, CDR2 SVGIG (reference sequence). The CDR3 length is 12 residues. The CDR3 nucleotides are TGTGCCTGGATTGGGGCGGGAGGGGAGCTGTTTTTT. Residues: CAWIGAGGELFF.

The J gene is TRBJ2-7, the V gene TRBV7-9; D is uncertain. V dropped 5 bases and J dropped 5 bases, with 10 bases sitting between them. This CDR3 spans 12 amino acids. Germline loops: CDR1 SEHNR, CDR2 FQNEAQ (reference sequence). The CDR3 sequence: CASSPLGNEQYF. The CDR3 nucleotides read TGTGCCAGCAGCCCTTTGGGGAACGAGCAGTACTTC.

This chain links TRBV6-1 with TRBJ2-7, with 9 bases matching TRBD1. In germline, CDR1 is MNHNS, CDR2 SASEGT. The CDR3 loop spans 14 amino acids. V shed 6 bases and J 1 base; nucleotides not matched to a gene: 4. CDR3 in DNA: TGTGCCAGCAGCCCTGGACAGGGGTCCTACGAGCAGTACTTC. Translated: CASSPGQGSYEQYF.

This sequence joins TRBV10-1 and TRBJ1-1; D call uncertain. V was shortened by 5 bases and J by 0 bases, with 10 bases between the two germline ends. The CDR3 spans 14 residues. Per germline, CDR1 WNHNN and CDR2 SYGVQD (reference sequence). The CDR3 region is CASSTSTVNTEAFF. The CDR3 bases are TGCGCCAGCAGTACCTCGACGGTGAACACTGAAGCTTTCTTT.

The CDR3 loop reads CATSREGGRGPDTQYF. CDR3 DNA: TGTGCCACCAGCAGAGAGGGTGGCAGGGGTCCAGATACGCAGTATTTT. V gene TRBV15 combines with J gene TRBJ2-3; possibly TRBD1 for D (6 bases). The CDR3 totals 16 residues. V was pared by 0 bases and J by 4 bases, with 14 bases between. Germline loops: CDR1 LNHNV, CDR2 YYDKDF (reference sequence). Complete variable domain (other parts from reference TRBV15 and TRBJ2-3): DAMVIQNPRYQVTQFGKPVTLSCSQTLNHNVMYWYQQKSSQAPKLLFHYYDKDFNNEADTPDNFQSRRPNTSFCFLDIRSPGLGDTAMYLCATSREGGRGPDTQYFGPGTRLTVL.

CDR3 residues: CATGLRDEQYF. As DNA, the CDR3 is TGTGCCACCGGGCTTCGGGACGAGCAGTACTTC. This rearrangement joins TRBV10-3 to TRBJ2-7, with D hard to call. CDR3 size: 11 residues. The V gene's germline CDR1 is ENHRY and CDR2 SYGVKD. V was pared by 10 bases and J by 5 bases, with 12 bases between.